The entry that follows covers one TCR beta chain sequence. Its antigen has not been determined. Per-base quality was not reported, and no clone a single base away is much larger than it. This sample was included in a study of OX40 agonist ivuxolimab in advanced cancers. About the study as a whole: Ivuxolimab, which targeted the costimulatory receptor OX40 (CD134), was an agonistic, fully human IgG2 monoclonal antibody. The paper describes the monotherapy dose-escalation part (N of about 52 patients) of the phase I trial of ivuxolimab. Prior anti-PD-1, anti-PD-L1 or anti-CTLA-4 therapy was permitted, and about two fifths of dose-escalation patients had received checkpoint inhibitors. Intravenous ivuxolimab was administered to patients every 2 weeks at six dose levels: 0.01, 0.1, 0.3, 1.5, 3 and 10 mg/kg. Peripheral TCRbeta sequencing aimed to test whether ivuxolimab altered TCR sequence diversity and caused clonal T-cell expansion. In the dose-escalation cohort, 82.7% of patients were male, and the mean age was roughly 60 years, with a range of 23 to 79. Partial responses occurred in three dose-escalation patients: two with cutaneous melanoma and one with hepatocellular carcinoma. Of the roughly 50 dose-escalation patients, hepatocellular carcinoma was present in about 19, melanoma in some 15, renal cell carcinoma in 9 and head and neck cancer in 9. Beyond this particular receptor, the publication reports: Partial responders in the 0.1-3.0 mg/kg groups had among the lowest normalized peripheral clonal expansion, especially among CD8+ T cells. After ivuxolimab, expanded clones were on average more numerous among CD8+ T cells than among CD4+ T cells. Low levels of normalized T-cell clonal expansion were also seen in some patients who did not respond. At doses of 0.1 to 3.0 mg/kg, clonal expansion of both CD4+ and CD8+ T cells in blood was seen between baseline and week 6. The antigen specificity of the peripheral T cells that underwent clonal expansion was not determined.

Relative to germline, V is 3 bases shorter and J is 8 bases shorter, with 7 bases between their ends. Spanning cysteine to phenylalanine, the CDR3 consists of 11 amino acids. Kept here is only the CDR3 DNA, which spans 33 bases and is read in frame from base 1. The CDR1 and CDR2 encoded by the germline V gene are ENHRY and SYGVKD. The trial excluded patients who had a history of autoimmune disease or who were on systemic immunosuppression. Peripheral blood for TCR sequencing was drawn from every dose cohort at baseline, at cycle 4 day 1 and at cycle 7 day 1. Samples were obtained from an open-label, multicenter, first-in-human phase I dose-escalation trial of ivuxolimab. The trial enrolled adults with locally advanced or metastatic head and neck squamous cell, hepatocellular, melanoma or renal cell carcinoma. Before TCR sequencing, CD4+ T cells and CD8+ T cells from peripheral blood were sorted into separate populations.

Genomic DNA was extracted from sorted cells for sequencing of the TCRbeta CDR3 region. The immunoSEQ Assay was used for sequencing of TCRbeta CDR3 regions. TCRdb re-hosts the immuneACCESS table, in-frame sequences only. Its copies lack some clones; in the studies checked, an unresolved V gene accounts for under half of them, and the cause for the rest is not known. The sample yields some 19,000 clones; about 89% were counted once. The leading ten clones occupy around 15% of the sample. This clonotype was obtained from an adult with an advanced solid tumor such as melanoma, head and neck, liver or kidney cancer. The sequence links TRBV10-3 to TRBJ1-2; there is no confident call for the D gene. The specimen comprised CD4+ or CD8+ T cells sorted from blood, sampled in a trial of the OX40 agonist ivuxolimab. The sequence in DNA is TGTGCCATCAGTGATTTTCGGGGCTACACCTTC. This gives the protein CAISDFRGYTF.